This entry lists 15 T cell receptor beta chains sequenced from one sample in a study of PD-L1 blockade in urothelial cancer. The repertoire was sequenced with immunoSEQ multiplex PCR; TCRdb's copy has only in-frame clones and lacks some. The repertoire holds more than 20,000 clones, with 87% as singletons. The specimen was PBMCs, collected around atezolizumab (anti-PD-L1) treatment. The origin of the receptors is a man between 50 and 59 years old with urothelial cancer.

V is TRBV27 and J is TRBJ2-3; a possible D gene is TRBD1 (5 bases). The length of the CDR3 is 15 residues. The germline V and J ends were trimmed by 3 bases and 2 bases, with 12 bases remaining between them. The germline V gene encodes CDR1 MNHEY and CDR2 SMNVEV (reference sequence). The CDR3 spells CASSFVTAFTDTQYF. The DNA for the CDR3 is TGTGCCAGCAGTTTCGTGACAGCCTTCACAGATACGCAGTATTTT.

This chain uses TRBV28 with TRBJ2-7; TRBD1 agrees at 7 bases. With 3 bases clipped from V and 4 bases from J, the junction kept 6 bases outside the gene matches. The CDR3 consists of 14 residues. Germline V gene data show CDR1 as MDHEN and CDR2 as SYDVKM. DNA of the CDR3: TGTGCCAGCAGTTTGTTGGACAGGTCTTACGAGCAGTACTTC. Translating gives CASSLLDRSYEQYF. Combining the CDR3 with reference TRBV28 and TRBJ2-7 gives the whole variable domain DVKVTQSSRYLVKRTGEKVFLECVQDMDHENMFWYRQDPGLGLRLIYFSYDVKMKEKGDIPEGYSVSREKKERFSLILESASTNQTSMYLCASSLLDRSYEQYFGPGTRLTVT.

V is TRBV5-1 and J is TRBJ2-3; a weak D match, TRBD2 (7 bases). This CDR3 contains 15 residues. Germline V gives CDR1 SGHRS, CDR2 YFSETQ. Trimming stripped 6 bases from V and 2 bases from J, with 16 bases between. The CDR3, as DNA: TGCGCCAGCAACCCGGGGGGCGCAAACACAGATACGCAGTATTTT. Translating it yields CASNPGGANTDTQYF.

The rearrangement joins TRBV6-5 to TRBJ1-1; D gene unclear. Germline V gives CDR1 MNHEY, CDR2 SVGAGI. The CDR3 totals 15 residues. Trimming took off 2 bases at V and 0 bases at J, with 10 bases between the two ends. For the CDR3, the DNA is TGTGCCAGCAGTTACCACGGGATCATGAACACTGAAGCTTTCTTT. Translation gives CASSYHGIMNTEAFF.

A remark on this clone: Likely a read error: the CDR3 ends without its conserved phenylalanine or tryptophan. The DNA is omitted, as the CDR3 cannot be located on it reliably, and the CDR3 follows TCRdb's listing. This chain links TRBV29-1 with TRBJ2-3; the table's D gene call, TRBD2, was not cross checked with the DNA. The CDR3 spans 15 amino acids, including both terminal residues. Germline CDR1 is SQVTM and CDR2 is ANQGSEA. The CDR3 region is CSVGQAGLAGARAFY.

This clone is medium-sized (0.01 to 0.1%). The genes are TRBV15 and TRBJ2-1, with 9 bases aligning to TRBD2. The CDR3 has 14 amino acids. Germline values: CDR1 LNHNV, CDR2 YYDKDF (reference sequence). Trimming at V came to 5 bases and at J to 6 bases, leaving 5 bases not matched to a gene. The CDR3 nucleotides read TGTGCCACCAGCCGCGGGGGGGCCTCCAATGAGCAGTTCTTC. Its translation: CATSRGGASNEQFF.

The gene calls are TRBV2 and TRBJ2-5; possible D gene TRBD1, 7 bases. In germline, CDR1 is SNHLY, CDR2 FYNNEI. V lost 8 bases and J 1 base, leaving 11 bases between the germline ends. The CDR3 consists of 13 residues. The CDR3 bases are TGTGCCAGCGGAGGGGACAGCCAAGAGACCCAGTACTTC. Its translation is CASGGDSQETQYF.

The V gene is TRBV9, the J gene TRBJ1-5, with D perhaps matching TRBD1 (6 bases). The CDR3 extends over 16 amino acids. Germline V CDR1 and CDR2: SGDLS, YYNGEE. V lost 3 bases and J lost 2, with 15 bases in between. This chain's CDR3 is CASSAGGGPGNQPQHF. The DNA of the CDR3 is TGTGCCAGCAGCGCCGGGGGGGGGCCAGGCAATCAGCCCCAGCATTTT.

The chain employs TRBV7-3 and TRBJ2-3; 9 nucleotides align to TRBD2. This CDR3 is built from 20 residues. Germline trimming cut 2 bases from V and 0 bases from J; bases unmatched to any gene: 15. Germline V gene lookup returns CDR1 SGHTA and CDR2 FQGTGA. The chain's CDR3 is CASSLEPTSGRLISTDTQYF. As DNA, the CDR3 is TGTGCCAGCAGCTTAGAGCCCACTAGCGGGCGTTTGATTAGCACAGATACGCAGTATTTT.

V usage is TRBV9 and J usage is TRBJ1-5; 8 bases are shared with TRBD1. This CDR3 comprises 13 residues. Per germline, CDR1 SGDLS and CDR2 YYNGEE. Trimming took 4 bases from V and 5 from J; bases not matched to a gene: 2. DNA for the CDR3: TGTGCCAGCAGCACGACAGGGGATCAGCCCCAGCATTTT. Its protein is CASSTTGDQPQHF.

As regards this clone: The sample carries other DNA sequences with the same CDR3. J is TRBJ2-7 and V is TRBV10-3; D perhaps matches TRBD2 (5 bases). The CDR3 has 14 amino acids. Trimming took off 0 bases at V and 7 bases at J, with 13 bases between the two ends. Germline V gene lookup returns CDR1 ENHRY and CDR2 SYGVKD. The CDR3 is CAISESAGRREQYF. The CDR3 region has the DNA TGTGCCATCAGTGAGTCGGCCGGGCGGAGGGAGCAGTACTTC.

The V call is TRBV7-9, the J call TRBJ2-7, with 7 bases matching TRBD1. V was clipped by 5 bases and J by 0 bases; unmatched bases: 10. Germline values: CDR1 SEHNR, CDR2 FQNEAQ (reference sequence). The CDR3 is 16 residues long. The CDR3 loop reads CASSPVLGQSSYEQYF. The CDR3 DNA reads TGTGCCAGCAGCCCGGTTCTGGGACAGAGCTCCTACGAGCAGTACTTC.

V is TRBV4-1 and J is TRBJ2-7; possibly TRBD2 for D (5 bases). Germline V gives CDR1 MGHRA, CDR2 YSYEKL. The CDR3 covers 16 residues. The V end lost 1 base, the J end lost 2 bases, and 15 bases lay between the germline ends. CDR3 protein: CASSQVAGSDTYEQYF. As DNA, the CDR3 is TGCGCCAGCAGCCAAGTCGCTGGTAGCGACACCTACGAGCAGTACTTC.

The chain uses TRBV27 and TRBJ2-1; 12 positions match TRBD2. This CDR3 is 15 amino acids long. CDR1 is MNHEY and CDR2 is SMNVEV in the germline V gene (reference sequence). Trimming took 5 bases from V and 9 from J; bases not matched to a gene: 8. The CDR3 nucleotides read TGTGCCAGCAGTGTTCTAGCGGGAGGGCCAATTGAGCAGTTCTTC. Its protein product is CASSVLAGGPIEQFF.

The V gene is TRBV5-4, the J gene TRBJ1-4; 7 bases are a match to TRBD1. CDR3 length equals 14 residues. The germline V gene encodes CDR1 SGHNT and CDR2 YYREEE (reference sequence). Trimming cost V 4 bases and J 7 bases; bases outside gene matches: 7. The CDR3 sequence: CASSKTGAGEKLFF. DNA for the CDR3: TGTGCCAGCAGCAAAACAGGGGCGGGTGAAAAACTGTTTTTT.